This TCR beta chain comes out of a study of T cell responses to AZD1222 COVID-19 vaccine. Study-wide findings and caveats: The CD4 TCRs associated with vaccination extended across spike and predominated at 160-218 and 743-854.

With V trimmed by 4 bases and J by 7 bases, 13 bases remained unmatched. CDR1 and CDR2 from the germline V gene are SGHNT and YYREEE (reference sequence). The CDR3 spans 16 residues. Profiled with immunoSEQ multiplex PCR; TCRdb holds only in-frame clones, not every one. Among approximately 92,000 clones listed, about 91% were seen once. Turning to this clone: Antigen specificity is unknown.

Source: peripheral blood, taken on day 0 of AZD1222 vaccination. The receptor's source is an adult in good health. V gene TRBV5-4 combines with J gene TRBJ1-4, with 7 bases fitting TRBD1. CDR3 in DNA: TGTGCCAGCAGCCCCGGGAGGGGGCGAGAGAGTGAAAAACTGTTTTTT. Translating gives CASSPGRGRESEKLFF.